These 31 T cell receptor beta chains were sequenced from one sample in a study of CD8+CD57+ T cells in acquired aplastic anemia. Patients sequenced had flow cytometry evidence of CD8+CD57+ cell expansion. The study profiled TCR beta VDJ and CDR3 using genomic DNA as template. In TCRdb, the reads were re-called with MiXCR into one record per CDR3 protein. The table lists 150,000 to 200,000 distinct CDR3 sequences, around 47% of them singletons. The source material was sorted CD4+, CD8+, or CD8+CD57+ T cells (not recorded which) from PBMCs. The receptors stem from a human donor with aplastic anemia.

In this sample, this clonotype turned up many times. This chain uses TRBV6-1 with TRBJ1-2; TRBD1 is a possible D gene (5 bases). Germline CDR1 MNHNS, CDR2 SASEGT. CDR3 length: 12 amino acids. Trimming pared 7 bases from V and 6 bases from J, leaving 12 bases between. The DNA of the CDR3 is TGTGCCAGCACCCAGGGACTGGATGGCTACACCTTC. It is translated as CASTQGLDGYTF.

This chain links TRBV11-1 with TRBJ2-5; D is uncertain. The CDR3 length is 14 residues. Germline V gene data show CDR1 as SGHAT and CDR2 as FQDESV (reference sequence). The V end was cut by 5 bases, the J end by 7 bases, with 17 bases between. This chain's CDR3 is CASSPDATKVTQYF. CDR3 sequence (DNA): TGTGCCAGCAGCCCGGACGCCACCAAGGTGACCCAGTACTTC.

The chain couples TRBV7-2 to TRBJ1-6, with TRBD1 as a possible D gene (5 bases). Trimming removed 5 bases at V and 7 bases at J, with 12 bases between. Per the germline V gene, CDR1 is SGHTA and CDR2 is FQGNSA. The CDR3 totals 14 residues. The CDR3 spells CASSPRGSNSPLHF. For the CDR3, the DNA is TGTGCCAGCAGCCCTAGGGGCTCAAATTCACCCCTCCACTTT.

This clonotype was seen only once. This CDR3 reads CASSKDRSTQYF. The CDR3 nucleotides are TGTGCCAGCAGCAAGGACAGGTCGACCCAGTACTTC. The chain employs TRBV7-2 and TRBJ2-5, with 7 bases aligning to TRBD1. Germline V CDR1 and CDR2: SGHTA, FQGNSA. J lost 7 bases, V lost 5 bases, and 4 bases had no gene match. The CDR3 spans 12 residues.

The chain uses TRBV6-2 or TRBV6-3 and TRBJ1-5, with TRBD1 as a possible D gene (5 bases). The ends were cut back, 6 bases at V and 13 bases at J, with 13 bases in the middle. Germline CDR1 reads MNHEY; CDR2 reads SVGEGT. CDR3 length equals 11 residues. CDR3 in DNA: TGTGCCAGCAGCCCAGGTGGGGGACAGCATTTT. As protein: CASSPGGGQHF.

Notes on this clonotype: This may be a read error, as it is one base from a much larger clone. This rearrangement joins TRBV6-1 to TRBJ2-7, with no clear D. The CDR3 consists of 15 residues. Germline V gives CDR1 MNHNS, CDR2 SASEGT. The CDR3 sequence: CASSEAAVVSYGQYV. CDR3 bases: TGTGCCAGCAGTGAAGCGGCAGTTGTCTCCTACGGGCAGTACGTC.

The gene calls are TRBV10-3 and TRBJ1-2; D uncertain. Germline loops: CDR1 ENHRY, CDR2 SYGVKD. The CDR3 runs to 13 residues. V lost 2 bases, J lost 5 bases, and 9 bases lay in between. The CDR3 region has the DNA TGTGCCATCAGTGAGGGACGGGAGTATGGCTACACCTTC. It yields the protein CAISEGREYGYTF.

The V gene is TRBV14, the J gene TRBJ1-6; unclear D gene. Germline V CDR1 and CDR2: SGHDN, FVKESK. V gave up 3 bases and J gave up 12 bases, with 6 bases separating them. This CDR3 is 11 amino acids long. The CDR3 loop reads CASSQTGPLHF. CDR3 bases: TGTGCCAGCAGCCAGACCGGACCCCTCCACTTT.

This sequence joins TRBV5-1 and TRBJ2-7, with TRBD1 identical over 7 bases. V gave up 4 bases and J gave up 5 bases; unmatched junction bases: 9. Germline-derived CDR1 and CDR2 are SGHRS and YFSETQ. CDR3 size: 14 residues. The CDR3 is CASSIQGQNHEQYV. The CDR3 DNA reads TGCGCCAGCAGCATCCAGGGACAGAACCACGAGCAGTACGTC.

This clonotype was seen many times. The genes are TRBV20-1 and TRBJ1-1, with no clear D. Trimming pared 6 bases from V and 6 bases from J, leaving 14 bases between. Germline lookup yields CDR1 DFQATT and CDR2 SNEGSKA (reference sequence). The CDR3 contains 12 residues. CDR3 bases: TGCAGTGCCACACTAAGGAGCCCTGAAGCTTTCTTT. As protein: CSATLRSPEAFF.

CDR3 residues: CASSLSQGRDNSPLHF. CDR3 sequence (DNA): TGTGCCAGCAGCCTCTCCCAGGGTCGGGATAATTCACCCCTCCACTTT. The V and J genes are TRBV28 and TRBJ1-6; weak D call: TRBD1 (5 bases). The length of the CDR3 is 16 residues. CDR1 is MDHEN, CDR2 SYDVKM, per germline. Trimming took off 6 bases at V and 5 bases at J, with 17 bases between the two ends.

V gene TRBV10-3 combines with J gene TRBJ1-1; tentative D call: TRBD1 (5 bases). The CDR3 is 13 residues long. Germline-derived CDR1 and CDR2 are ENHRY and SYGVKD. The ends were cut back, 5 bases at V and 10 bases at J, with 17 bases in the middle. The CDR3 loop is CAISPSEATGAFF. In DNA, the CDR3 is TGTGCCATCAGTCCCTCGGAGGCCACAGGAGCTTTCTTT.

This chain joins TRBV7-2 and TRBJ1-1, with a possible D match to TRBD1 (5 bases). Germline loops: CDR1 SGHTA, CDR2 FQGNSA. CDR3 size: 13 residues. V gave up 6 bases and J gave up 5 bases, with 13 bases separating them. CDR3 sequence (DNA): TGTGCCAGCAGGGGGGACCGTCGGACTGAAGCTTTCTTT. Its protein is CASRGDRRTEAFF.

This chain joins TRBV28 and TRBJ1-2; 7 bases fit TRBD1. CDR1 and CDR2 from the germline V gene are MDHEN and SYDVKM. J lost 6 bases, V lost 7 bases, and 11 bases had no gene match. The CDR3 is made up of 14 amino acids. CDR3 residues: CASIFDRVANGYTF. CDR3 DNA sequence: TGTGCCAGCATCTTCGACAGGGTAGCTAATGGCTACACCTTC.

The chain joins TRBV5-1 to TRBJ2-7; D might be TRBD2 (6 bases). The V end was cut by 0 bases, the J end by 2 bases, with 9 bases between. Germline CDR1 reads SGHRS; CDR2 reads YFSETQ. The CDR3 is 14 amino acids. The CDR3 loop is CASSLVSGPYEQYF. In DNA, the CDR3 is TGCGCCAGCAGCTTGGTTAGCGGACCCTACGAGCAGTACTTC.

A note on this clonotype: A much larger clonotype is one base distant, so this may be a read error. This chain links TRBV7-8 with TRBJ2-1; 7 bases are a match to TRBD1. Germline CDR1 and CDR2: SGHVS and FQNEAQ. This CDR3 is 13 amino acids long. V was clipped by 6 bases and J by 7 bases; unmatched bases: 6. This chain's CDR3 is CASRNRQGNEQFF. Here the CDR3 DNA reads TGTGCCAGCAGGAACCGACAGGGAAATGAGCAGTTCTTC.

This clonotype was recorded many times. V usage is TRBV14 and J usage is TRBJ2-2; 7 bases map to TRBD2. Germline V gene data show CDR1 as SGHDN and CDR2 as FVKESK. This CDR3 has 16 amino acids. The trim removed 3 bases at V and 3 bases at J, leaving 7 bases unmatched. Here the CDR3 reads CASSQTSGRDTGELFF. CDR3 nucleotides: TGTGCCAGCAGCCAGACGTCGGGGAGGGACACCGGGGAGCTGTTTTTT.

This chain joins TRBV25-1 and TRBJ2-7; TRBD1 matches 9 bases. The CDR3 runs to 16 residues. Germline CDR1 is MGHDK and CDR2 is SYGVNS. Trimming at V came to 5 bases and at J to 5 bases, leaving 13 bases not matched to a gene. This CDR3 is CASSYSLGTGKNEQYF. The CDR3, as DNA: TGTGCCAGCAGTTACTCCCTCGGGACAGGGAAGAACGAGCAGTACTTC.

The chain links TRBV10-3 to TRBJ1-2; D gene uncertain. Germline V gene data show CDR1 as ENHRY and CDR2 as SYGVKD. V was pared by 3 bases and J by 0 bases, with 8 bases between. The CDR3 is 14 residues long. In nucleotides, the CDR3 is TGTGCCATCAGTGAAGCCAGGTCTAACTATGGCTACACCTTC. It specifies CAISEARSNYGYTF.

This chain joins TRBV19 and TRBJ2-5, with D maybe TRBD2 (5 bases). The CDR3 contains 14 residues. Germline lookup yields CDR1 LNHDA and CDR2 SQIVND (reference sequence). Trimming pared 9 bases from V and 1 base from J, leaving 15 bases between. DNA for the CDR3: TGTGCCAGCAGCCCTCCGGGGATCCAAGAGACCCAGTACTTC. Translation: CASSPPGIQETQYF.

Ten or more counts support this clonotype. Given a much more abundant clone one base away, this may be a read error. The chain recombines TRBV10-3 with TRBJ1-4, with D maybe TRBD1 (5 bases). Germline lookup yields CDR1 ENHRY and CDR2 SYGVKD. The V end was cut by 4 bases, the J end by 5 bases, with 8 bases between. This CDR3 is built from 13 residues. As DNA, the CDR3 is TGTGCCATCAGTGGCAGGGAAAATGAAAAACTGTTTTTT. As protein: CAISGRENEKLFF.

The chain couples TRBV25-1 to TRBJ2-3, with 9 bases lining up with TRBD2. Germline V gene data show CDR1 as MGHDK and CDR2 as SYGVNS. Trimming removed 6 bases from V and 2 bases from J; junction bases left unmatched: 3. The length of the CDR3 is 14 residues. This chain's CDR3 is CASRAGLATDTQYF. Here the CDR3 DNA reads TGTGCCAGCAGGGCGGGACTAGCCACAGATACGCAGTATTTT.

This clonotype was detected ten times or more. The V call is TRBV7-3, the J call TRBJ2-3, with 8 positions matching TRBD2. V lost 6 bases and J lost 2; bases outside the gene matches: 7. Germline V gives CDR1 SGHTA, CDR2 FQGTGA. This CDR3 has 15 residues. CDR3 region: CASSLQTSATDTQYF. The CDR3 DNA reads TGTGCCAGCAGTCTCCAGACTAGCGCCACAGATACGCAGTATTTT.

The V gene is TRBV15, the J gene TRBJ2-2; no clear D. The CDR3 sequence is 11 residues long. Germline V gene lookup returns CDR1 LNHNV and CDR2 YYDKDF (reference sequence). The V gene lost 5 bases and the J gene lost 9 bases, with 7 bases spanning the gap. CDR3 loop: CATSGNRELFF. CDR3 in DNA: TGTGCCACCAGCGGAAACAGGGAGCTGTTTTTT.

To note about this clonotype: It may be a read error: a sequence one base away is much more abundant. The rearrangement uses TRBV9 and TRBJ2-7, with D hard to call. Per the germline V gene, CDR1 is SGDLS and CDR2 is YYNGEE. The length of the CDR3 is 14 residues. The CDR3 region is CACSVSVWEDEQYF. In DNA form, the CDR3 reads TGTGCCTGCAGCGTTTCAGTCTGGGAAGACGAGCAGTACTTC.

Concerning this clonotype: One end of the junction is discordant with germline, which a read error may explain. The chain has TRBV20-1 and TRBJ2-1, with D perhaps TRBD1 (6 bases). The CDR3 contains 13 residues. Per germline, CDR1 DFQATT and CDR2 SNEGSKA (reference sequence). This CDR3 is CSASPGHSNQQFF. CDR3 DNA: TGCAGTGCTTCCCCGGGACACTCCAATCAGCAGTTCTTC.

V usage is TRBV2 and J usage is TRBJ2-7; 8 nucleotides agree with TRBD2. The ends lost 5 bases at V and 3 bases at J; junction bases unmatched: 9. Germline CDR1 SNHLY, CDR2 FYNNEI. This CDR3 region has 15 residues. The chain's CDR3 is CASSPISGGSYEQYF. The CDR3, as DNA: TGTGCCAGCAGTCCTATCTCGGGGGGGAGCTACGAGCAGTACTTC.

The rearrangement uses TRBV29-1 and TRBJ1-2; no reliable D call. V lost 4 bases and J lost 7, with 10 bases in between. This CDR3 is 11 amino acids long. The germline gives CDR1 SQVTM, CDR2 ANQGSEA. The CDR3: CSVGPEGGYTF. In DNA form, the CDR3 reads TGCAGCGTTGGTCCCGAGGGTGGCTACACCTTC.

This clonotype has just one count. The V gene is TRBV7-2, the J gene TRBJ2-1, with 9 bases fitting TRBD1. V trimming: 5 bases; J trimming: 4 bases; junction bases outside the gene matches: 6. Germline loops: CDR1 SGHTA, CDR2 FQGNSA. The CDR3 loop spans 15 amino acids. The chain's CDR3 is CASSPDRGDYNEQFF. CDR3 DNA: TGTGCCAGCAGCCCGGACAGGGGAGATTACAATGAGCAGTTCTTC.

This chain joins TRBV29-1 and TRBJ1-4; D unclear. Germline-derived CDR1 and CDR2 are SQVTM and ANQGSEA. Trimming stripped 7 bases from V and 4 bases from J, with 16 bases between. CDR3 length: 14 amino acids. The CDR3 nucleotides read TGCAGCGCCCTCGGTACAGACAATAATGAAAAACTGTTTTTT. It codes for CSALGTDNNEKLFF.

This clonotype was seen repeatedly, ten times or more. This rearrangement joins TRBV18 to TRBJ1-6; 9 bases are shared with TRBD1. Per germline, CDR1 KGHSH and CDR2 LQKENI. The length of the CDR3 is 14 residues. The trim removed 3 bases at V and 8 bases at J, leaving 2 bases unmatched. CDR3 loop: CASSPTGGDSPLHF. For the CDR3, the DNA is TGTGCCAGCTCACCGACAGGGGGTGATTCACCCCTCCACTTT.